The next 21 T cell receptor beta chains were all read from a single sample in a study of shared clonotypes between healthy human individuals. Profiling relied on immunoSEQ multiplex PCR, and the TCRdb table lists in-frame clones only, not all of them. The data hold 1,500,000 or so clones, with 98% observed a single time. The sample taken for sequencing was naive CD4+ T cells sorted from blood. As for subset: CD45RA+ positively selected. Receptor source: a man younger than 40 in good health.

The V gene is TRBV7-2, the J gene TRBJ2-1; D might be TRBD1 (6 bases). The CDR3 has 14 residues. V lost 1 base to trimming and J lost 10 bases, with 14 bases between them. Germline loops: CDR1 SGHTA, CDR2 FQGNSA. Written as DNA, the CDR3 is TGTGCCAGCAGCTTAGACCGGGTTGACAGGGAGCAGTTCTTC. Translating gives CASSLDRVDREQFF.

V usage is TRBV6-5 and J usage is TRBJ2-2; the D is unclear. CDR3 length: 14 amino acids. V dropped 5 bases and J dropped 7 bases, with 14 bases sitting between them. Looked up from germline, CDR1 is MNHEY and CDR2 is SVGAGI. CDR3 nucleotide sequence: TGTGCCAGCAGTCAGCTTAGCCGAGGCGGGGAGCTGTTTTTT. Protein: CASSQLSRGGELFF.

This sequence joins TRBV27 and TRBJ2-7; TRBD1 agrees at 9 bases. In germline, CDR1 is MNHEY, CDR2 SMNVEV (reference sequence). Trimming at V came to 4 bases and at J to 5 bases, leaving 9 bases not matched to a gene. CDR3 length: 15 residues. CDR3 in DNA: TGTGCCAGCAGTTCACCCGGGACAGGGTACCACGAGCAGTACTTC. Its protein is CASSSPGTGYHEQYF.

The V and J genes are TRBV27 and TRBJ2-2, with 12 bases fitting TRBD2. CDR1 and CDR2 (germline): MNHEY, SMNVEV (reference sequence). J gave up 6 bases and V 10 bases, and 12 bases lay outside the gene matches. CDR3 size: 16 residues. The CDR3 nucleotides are TGTGCCACCCAACTCAGACTAGCGGGGGACGCCGGGGAGCTGTTTTTT. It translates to CATQLRLAGDAGELFF.

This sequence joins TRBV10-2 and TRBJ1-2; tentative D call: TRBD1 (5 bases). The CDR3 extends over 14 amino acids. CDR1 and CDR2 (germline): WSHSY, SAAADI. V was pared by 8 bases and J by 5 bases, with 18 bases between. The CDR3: CASALFREGYGYTF. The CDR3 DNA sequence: TGCGCCAGCGCCTTATTCAGGGAGGGTTATGGCTACACCTTC.

The CDR3: CASMSISANYGYTF. The CDR3, as DNA: TGTGCCAGCATGAGTATCTCGGCTAACTATGGCTACACCTTC. V is TRBV28 and J is TRBJ1-2; D not certain. The CDR3 has 14 residues. The germline CDR1 and CDR2 sequences are MDHEN and SYDVKM. V gave up 7 bases and J gave up 0 bases, with 12 bases separating them.

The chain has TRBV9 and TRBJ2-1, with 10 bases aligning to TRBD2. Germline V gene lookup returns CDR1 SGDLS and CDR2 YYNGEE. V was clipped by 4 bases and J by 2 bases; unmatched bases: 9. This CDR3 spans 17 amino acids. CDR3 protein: CASSSRTSGDAYNEQFF. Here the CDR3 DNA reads TGTGCCAGCAGCTCTCGGACTAGCGGAGATGCCTACAATGAGCAGTTCTTC.

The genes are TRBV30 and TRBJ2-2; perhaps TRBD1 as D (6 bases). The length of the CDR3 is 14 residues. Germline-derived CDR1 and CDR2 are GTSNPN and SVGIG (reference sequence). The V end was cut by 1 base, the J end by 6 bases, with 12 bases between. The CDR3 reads CAWSGQGFSGELFF. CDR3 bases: TGTGCCTGGAGTGGGCAGGGGTTCTCCGGGGAGCTGTTTTTT.

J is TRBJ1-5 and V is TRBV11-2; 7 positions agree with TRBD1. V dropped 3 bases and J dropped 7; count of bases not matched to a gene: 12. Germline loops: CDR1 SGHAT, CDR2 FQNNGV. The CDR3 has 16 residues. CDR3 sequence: CASSFGSRGARQPQHF. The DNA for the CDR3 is TGTGCCAGCAGCTTTGGGAGCAGGGGGGCCCGACAGCCCCAGCATTTT.

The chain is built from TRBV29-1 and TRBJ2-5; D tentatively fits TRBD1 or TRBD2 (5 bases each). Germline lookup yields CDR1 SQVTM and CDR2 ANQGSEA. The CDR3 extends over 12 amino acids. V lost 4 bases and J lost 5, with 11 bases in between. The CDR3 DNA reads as TGCAGCGTTGCTGAGGGGATGGAGACCCAGTACTTC. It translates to CSVAEGMETQYF.

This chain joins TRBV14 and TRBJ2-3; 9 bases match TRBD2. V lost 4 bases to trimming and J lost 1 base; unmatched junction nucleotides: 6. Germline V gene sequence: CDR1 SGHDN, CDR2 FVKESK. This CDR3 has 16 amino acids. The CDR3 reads CASSLNSGRGTDTQYF. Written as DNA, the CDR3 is TGTGCCAGCAGCCTCAATAGCGGGAGAGGCACAGATACGCAGTATTTT.

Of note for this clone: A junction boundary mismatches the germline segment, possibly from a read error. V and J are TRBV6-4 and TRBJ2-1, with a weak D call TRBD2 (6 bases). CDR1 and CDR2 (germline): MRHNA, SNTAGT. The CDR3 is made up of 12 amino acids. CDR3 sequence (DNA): TGTGCCAGTCGCGAGAGGGGAGGCCGTTTCGTCTTC. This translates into CASRERGGRFVF.

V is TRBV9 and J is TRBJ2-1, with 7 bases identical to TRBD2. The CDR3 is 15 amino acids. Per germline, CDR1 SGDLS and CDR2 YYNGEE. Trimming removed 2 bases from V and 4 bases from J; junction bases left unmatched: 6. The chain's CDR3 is CASSVGGREYNEQFF. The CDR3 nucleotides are TGTGCCAGCAGCGTTGGCGGGAGAGAATACAATGAGCAGTTCTTC.

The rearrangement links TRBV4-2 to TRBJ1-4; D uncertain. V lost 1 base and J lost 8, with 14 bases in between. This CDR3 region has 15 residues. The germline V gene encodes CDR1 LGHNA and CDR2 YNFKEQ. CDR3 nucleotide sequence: TGTGCCAGCAGCCAAGGCCAGGAGATCAGGGAAAAACTGTTTTTT. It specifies CASSQGQEIREKLFF.

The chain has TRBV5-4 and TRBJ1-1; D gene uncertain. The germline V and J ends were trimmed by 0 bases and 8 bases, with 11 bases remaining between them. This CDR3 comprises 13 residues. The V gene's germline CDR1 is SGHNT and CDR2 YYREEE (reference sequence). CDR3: CASSLAPHGEAFF. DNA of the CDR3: TGTGCCAGCAGCTTGGCGCCACACGGAGAAGCTTTCTTT.

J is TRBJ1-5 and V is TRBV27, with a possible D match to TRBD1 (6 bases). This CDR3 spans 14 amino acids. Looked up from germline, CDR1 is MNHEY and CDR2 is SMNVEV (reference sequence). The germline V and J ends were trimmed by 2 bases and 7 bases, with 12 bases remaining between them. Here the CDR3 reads CASSLTDSGQPQHF. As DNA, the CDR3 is TGTGCCAGCAGTTTAACGGACAGTGGGCAGCCCCAGCATTTT.

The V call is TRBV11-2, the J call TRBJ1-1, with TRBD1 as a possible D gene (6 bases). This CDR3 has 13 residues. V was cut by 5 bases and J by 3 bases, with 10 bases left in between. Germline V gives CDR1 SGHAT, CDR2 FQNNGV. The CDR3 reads CASSLAGDTEAFF. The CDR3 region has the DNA TGTGCCAGCAGCCTGGCAGGGGACACTGAAGCTTTCTTT.

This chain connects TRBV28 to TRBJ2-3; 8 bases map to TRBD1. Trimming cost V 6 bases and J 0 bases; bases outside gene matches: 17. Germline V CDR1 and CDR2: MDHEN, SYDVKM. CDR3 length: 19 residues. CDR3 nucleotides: TGTGCCAGCAGCTTACCGCGGACAGGGAAGGGGCCTAGCACAGATACGCAGTATTTT. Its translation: CASSLPRTGKGPSTDTQYF.

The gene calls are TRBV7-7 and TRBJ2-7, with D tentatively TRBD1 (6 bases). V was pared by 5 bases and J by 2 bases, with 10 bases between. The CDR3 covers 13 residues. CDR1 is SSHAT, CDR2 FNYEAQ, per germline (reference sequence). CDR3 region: CASSTGRTYEQYF. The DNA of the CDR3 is TGTGCCAGCAGCACAGGGAGAACCTACGAGCAGTACTTC.

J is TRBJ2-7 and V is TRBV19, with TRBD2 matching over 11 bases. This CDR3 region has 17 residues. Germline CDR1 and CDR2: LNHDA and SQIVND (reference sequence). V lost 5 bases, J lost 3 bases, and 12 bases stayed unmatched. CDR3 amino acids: CASSPGSGLAGFYEQYF. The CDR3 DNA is TGTGCCAGTAGTCCGGGTTCAGGACTAGCGGGTTTCTACGAGCAGTACTTC. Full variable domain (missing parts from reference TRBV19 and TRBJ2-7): DGGITQSPKYLFRKEGQNVTLSCEQNLNHDAMYWYRQDPGQGLRLIYYSQIVNDFQKGDIAEGYSVSREKKESFPLTVTSAQKNPTAFYLCASSPGSGLAGFYEQYFGPGTRLTVT.

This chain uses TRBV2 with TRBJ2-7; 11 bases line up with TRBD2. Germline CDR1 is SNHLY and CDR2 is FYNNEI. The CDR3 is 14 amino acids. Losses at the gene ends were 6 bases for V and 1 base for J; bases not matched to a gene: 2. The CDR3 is CASRTSGTSYEQYF. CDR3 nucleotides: TGTGCCAGCAGGACTAGCGGGACATCCTACGAGCAGTACTTC.